The 16 T cell receptor beta chains given below trace back to one sample, sequenced in a study of blood T cell repertoires in COVID-19. Clones were sequenced by immunoSEQ multiplex PCR, and TCRdb holds only the in-frame ones, with some missing. The sample contains a few hundred thousand clones, 85% of which appear only once. The sequencing input was peripheral blood. The receptors come from a woman between 18 and 29 years old with acute or convalescent COVID-19.

The V call is TRBV9, the J call TRBJ2-1; 11 bases are shared with TRBD2. Germline V gives CDR1 SGDLS, CDR2 YYNGEE. Unmatched junction bases numbered 9, after V lost 4 bases and J lost 6 bases. The CDR3 runs to 16 residues. Here the CDR3 DNA reads TGTGCCAGCAGCTCTAAGCGGGGACTAGCGGTCAATGAGCAGTTCTTC. As protein: CASSSKRGLAVNEQFF.

This chain joins TRBV3-1 (or the pseudogene TRBV3-2) and TRBJ2-3, with 9 bases that match TRBD2. The V and J ends lost 3 bases and 5 bases, in that order; junction bases with no gene match: 3. This CDR3 is built from 14 residues. In germline, CDR1 is LGHDT, CDR2 YNNKEL (reference sequence). The CDR3 loop reads CASSQRGGKDTQYF. CDR3 nucleotides: TGTGCCAGCAGCCAGCGGGGGGGGAAAGATACGCAGTATTTT.

The chain uses TRBV7-9 and TRBJ1-5, with D perhaps matching TRBD1 (5 bases). Trimming removed 5 bases at V and 1 base at J, with 9 bases between. The germline gives CDR1 SEHNR, CDR2 FQNEAQ (reference sequence). The CDR3 is made up of 14 amino acids. CDR3 residues: CASSLDRSNQPQHF. The CDR3 bases are TGTGCCAGCAGCCTTGACAGAAGCAATCAGCCCCAGCATTTT.

The chain is built from TRBV28 and TRBJ2-7; 10 bases agree with TRBD1. After removal of 4 bases from V and 2 bases from J, the junction contained 8 bases not matched to a gene. The germline V gene encodes CDR1 MDHEN and CDR2 SYDVKM. The CDR3 covers 16 residues. This CDR3 is CASSSLGQGSPYEQYF. The CDR3 DNA follows: TGTGCCAGCAGTTCCCTGGGACAGGGGTCCCCCTACGAGCAGTACTTC.

The rearrangement joins TRBV14 to TRBJ1-2, with 9 bases identical to TRBD1. The trim removed 6 bases at V and 5 bases at J, leaving 10 bases unmatched. From germline, CDR1 is SGHDN and CDR2 FVKESK. This CDR3 region has 15 residues. In nucleotides, the CDR3 is TGTGCCAGCAGTCCAACCGGGACAGGGAAATATGGCTACACCTTC. It encodes CASSPTGTGKYGYTF.

The V call is TRBV27, the J call TRBJ2-7; 9 bases map to TRBD2. Germline V CDR1 and CDR2: MNHEY, SMNVEV (reference sequence). The CDR3 is 15 amino acids. V shed 4 bases and J 0 bases; nucleotides not matched to a gene: 4. The CDR3 DNA sequence: TGTGCCAGCAGTTCCGGACTAGCGACCTCCTACGAGCAGTACTTC. It is translated as CASSSGLATSYEQYF.

The table lists this clone with a count of one. The chain is built from TRBV4-2 and TRBJ2-1, with TRBD2 matching over 8 bases. From germline, CDR1 is LGHNA and CDR2 YNFKEQ. Trimming removed 0 bases from V and 10 bases from J; junction bases left unmatched: 11. The CDR3 is 16 amino acids. In DNA form, the CDR3 reads TGTGCCAGCAGCCAAGACCCAGCGGGGGATGCGGAAGAGCAGTTCTTC. Encoded protein: CASSQDPAGDAEEQFF.

The chain employs TRBV11-2 and TRBJ1-2; 9 nucleotides line up with TRBD1. Per germline, CDR1 SGHAT and CDR2 FQNNGV. V trimming: 5 bases; J trimming: 4 bases; junction bases outside the gene matches: 8. This CDR3 is 15 amino acids long. CDR3 in amino acids: CASSLGQGSTYGYTF. For the CDR3, the DNA is TGTGCCAGCAGCCTGGGACAGGGCAGTACCTATGGCTACACCTTC.

The chain uses TRBV6-4 and TRBJ2-1; 9 positions match TRBD2. The CDR3 runs to 16 residues. V dropped 6 bases and J dropped 7; count of bases not matched to a gene: 13. The germline gives CDR1 MRHNA, CDR2 SNTAGT. The CDR3 DNA follows: TGTGCCAGCAGCACTGGGGCTAGCGGGAACTTAAATGAGCAGTTCTTC. Translating it yields CASSTGASGNLNEQFF.

The V and J genes are TRBV2 and TRBJ2-7; 16 nucleotides match TRBD2. The CDR3 spans 18 residues. J was trimmed by 1 base and V by 5 bases; bases with no gene match: 8. Germline V gives CDR1 SNHLY, CDR2 FYNNEI. CDR3 amino acids: CASSWGLAGGQSSYEQYF. The DNA for the CDR3 is TGTGCCAGCAGTTGGGGACTAGCGGGAGGGCAGTCATCCTACGAGCAGTACTTC.

This clone has just a few counts. The chain recombines TRBV19 with TRBJ1-4; 7 bases agree with TRBD1. CDR1 and CDR2 (germline): LNHDA, SQIVND (reference sequence). The CDR3 covers 15 residues. Trimming took 5 bases from V and 4 from J; bases not matched to a gene: 7. The CDR3 sequence is CASSARQGFNEKLFF. CDR3 nucleotides: TGTGCCAGTAGTGCGCGACAGGGCTTTAATGAAAAACTGTTTTTT.

This chain uses TRBV6-6 with TRBJ2-2, with 10 bases aligning to TRBD1. The CDR3 is made up of 18 amino acids. Unmatched junction bases numbered 14, after V lost 5 bases and J lost 5 bases. Germline V gene sequence: CDR1 MNHNY, CDR2 SVGAGI (reference sequence). The CDR3 nucleotides read TGTGCCAGCAGTCCCCCAAGCCCGGGACAGGGGATGACCGGGGAGCTGTTTTTT. Protein product: CASSPPSPGQGMTGELFF.

J is TRBJ1-1 and V is TRBV7-9, with D possibly matching TRBD1 (5 bases). Deletions cut 1 base from V and 0 bases from J, with 6 bases between. Germline V gives CDR1 SEHNR, CDR2 FQNEAQ (reference sequence). This CDR3 contains 14 residues. The CDR3 is CASSLEQVNTEAFF. CDR3 DNA: TGTGCCAGCAGCTTAGAACAGGTGAACACTGAAGCTTTCTTT.

The CDR3 is CASSQDVGGAKISGANVLTF. Here the CDR3 DNA reads TGCGCCAGCAGCCAAGATGTAGGGGGCGCTAAGATCTCTGGGGCCAACGTCCTGACTTTC. The chain joins TRBV4-1 to TRBJ2-6; TRBD1 agrees at 7 bases. The CDR3 sequence is 20 residues long. Germline V lookup: CDR1 MGHRA, CDR2 YSYEKL. Trimming cost V 0 bases and J 0 bases; bases outside gene matches: 11.

V gene TRBV6-5 combines with J gene TRBJ1-5, with 7 bases that match TRBD1. The germline V gene encodes CDR1 MNHEY and CDR2 SVGAGI. V lost 6 bases to trimming and J lost 5 bases; unmatched junction nucleotides: 7. The CDR3 sequence is 14 residues long. The CDR3 coding sequence is TGTGCCAGCAGGATAGGGGGCTGGGATCAGCCCCAGCATTTT. Amino acids: CASRIGGWDQPQHF.

The rearrangement joins TRBV15 to TRBJ1-2, with D hard to call. The CDR3 totals 12 residues. Germline V gene lookup returns CDR1 LNHNV and CDR2 YYDKDF (reference sequence). Deletions cut 0 bases from V and 7 bases from J, with 6 bases between. The CDR3 DNA follows: TGTGCCACCAGCAGAGATTTAGCTGGCTACACCTTC. Amino acids: CATSRDLAGYTF.